A selection of T cell receptor beta chains follows, all from one sample in a study of blood T cell repertoires in COVID-19. Measured with immunoSEQ multiplex PCR; TCRdb has only the in-frame clones, and not every one. Here the sample spans 250,000 to 350,000 clones, 88% being singletons. Sequencing input: peripheral blood. These receptors originate from a man aged 18 to 30 with active or convalescent COVID-19. Each CDR3 is given with its conserved first and last residue. A D gene is named only where the DNA matches it firmly. Clone size is stated in some rows and not others, as once, few, many or a class when expanded.

D gene	V gene	clone size	J gene	CDR3 protein	CDR3 DNA
TRBD1	TRBV18	NA	TRBJ1-1	CASSVNQGAQRTEAFF	TGTGCCAGCTCAGTTAACCAGGGGGCGCAACGCACTGAAGCTTTCTTT
TRBD1	TRBV27	NA	TRBJ2-5	CASSSGWDRQETQYF	TGTGCCAGCAGTTCCGGTTGGGACAGACAAGAGACCCAGTACTTC
NA	TRBV11-3	NA	TRBJ2-2	CASIRDTGELFF	TGTGCCAGCATCAGGGACACCGGGGAGCTGTTTTTT
TRBD1	TRBV5-1	NA	TRBJ1-3	CASYKGDSSGNTIYF	TGCGCCAGCTATAAAGGGGACAGCTCTGGAAACACCATATATTTT
TRBD1	TRBV2	NA	TRBJ1-2	CASRLGQGESHGYTF	TGTGCCAGCAGACTAGGACAGGGGGAGTCCCATGGCTACACCTTC
TRBD1	TRBV10-3	NA	TRBJ1-2	CAISAPDRDGYTF	TGTGCCATCAGTGCTCCGGACAGGGATGGCTACACCTTC
NA	TRBV7-9	NA	TRBJ1-2	CASSSQGLGGYTF	TGTGCCAGCAGCTCCCAGGGTTTGGGTGGCTACACCTTC
TRBD1	TRBV5-4	NA	TRBJ2-1	CASSPRTGRPKEQFF	TGTGCCAGCAGCCCACGGACAGGGCGCCCCAAAGAGCAGTTCTTC
TRBD1	TRBV10-3	NA	TRBJ1-1	CASFRGTGWHTEAFF	TGTGCCTCGTTTAGAGGGACAGGGTGGCACACTGAAGCTTTCTTT
NA	TRBV18	once	TRBJ2-7	CASSPQGRGSYEQYF	TGTGCCAGCTCACCACAAGGTCGGGGCTCCTACGAGCAGTACTTC
NA	TRBV6-2/TRBV6-3	NA	TRBJ2-5	CASSYRSETQYF	TGTGCCAGCAGTTACCGGTCGGAGACCCAGTACTTC
TRBD2	TRBV2	NA	TRBJ2-3	CASTTRGAQDTQYF	TGTGCCAGCACAACGCGGGGGGCACAGGATACGCAGTATTTT
TRBD1	TRBV15	NA	TRBJ2-7	CATSRRAGQGAAYEQYF	TGTGCCACCAGCAGGAGAGCCGGACAGGGGGCGGCCTACGAGCAGTACTTC
NA	TRBV10-3	NA	TRBJ1-6	CAISDPNRNSPLHF	TGTGCCATCAGTGACCCAAACAGAAATTCACCCCTCCACTTT
TRBD1	TRBV6-1	NA	TRBJ2-2	CASSEFDRAKSTGELFF	TGTGCCAGCAGTGAATTCGACAGGGCGAAGAGCACCGGGGAGCTGTTTTTT
NA	TRBV29-1	NA	TRBJ1-2	CSVLREQGYGYTF	TGCAGCGTCCTCCGGGAACAGGGCTATGGCTACACCTTC
NA	TRBV3-1/TRBV3-2	NA	TRBJ1-5	CASSQGLDRNQPQHF	TGTGCCAGCAGCCAAGGCCTAGACAGAAATCAGCCCCAGCATTTT
NA	TRBV7-2	NA	TRBJ1-4	CASSLVPDRANEKLFF	TGTGCCAGCAGCTTAGTGCCCGACAGAGCTAATGAAAAACTGTTTTTT
NA	TRBV12-3/TRBV12-4	NA	TRBJ2-7	CASSPREKHEQYF	TGTGCCAGCAGTCCCCGGGAGAAACACGAGCAGTACTTC
NA	TRBV2	once	TRBJ1-6	CASSEEAASPLHF	TGTGCCAGCAGTGAGGAGGCAGCGTCCCCCCTCCACTTT
NA	TRBV7-8	NA	TRBJ1-6	CASSHKLVSADSPLHF	TGTGCCAGCAGCCACAAACTTGTAAGCGCGGATTCACCCCTCCACTTT
TRBD1	TRBV13	NA	TRBJ1-3	CASSLRTGLTGNTIYF	TGTGCCAGCAGCCTACGGACAGGTCTGACTGGAAACACCATATATTTT
TRBD1	TRBV7-2	NA	TRBJ1-1	CASSTRTGGAGTTEAFF	TGTGCCAGCAGCACCCGGACAGGGGGCGCTGGTACCACTGAAGCTTTCTTT
TRBD1	TRBV9	NA	TRBJ2-7	CASSYGTGSSYEQYF	TGTGCCAGCAGCTACGGGACAGGGAGTTCCTACGAGCAGTACTTC
NA	TRBV6-5	NA	TRBJ1-2	CASYDWSQAHYGYTF	TGTGCCAGCTACGACTGGTCACAGGCCCACTATGGCTACACCTTC
TRBD2	TRBV29-1	NA	TRBJ2-1	CSVRAGTSAGEQFF	TGCAGCGTTAGGGCCGGGACTAGTGCCGGGGAGCAGTTCTTC
TRBD1	TRBV19	NA	TRBJ2-7	CASSSGQGPYEQYF	TGTGCCAGTAGTTCTGGACAGGGGCCTTACGAGCAGTACTTC
TRBD1	TRBV6-6	NA	TRBJ1-5	CASRPSRDRANQPQHF	TGTGCCAGCAGACCATCCCGGGACAGGGCCAATCAGCCCCAGCATTTT
TRBD1	TRBV7-8	NA	TRBJ1-1	CASSSGRRGQMGAEAFF	TGTGCCAGCAGCTCGGGAAGAAGGGGACAGATGGGCGCTGAAGCTTTCTTT
NA	TRBV7-6	NA	TRBJ1-5	CASSLGINQPQHF	TGTGCCAGCAGCTTAGGTATTAATCAGCCCCAGCATTTT
NA	TRBV11-3	NA	TRBJ1-1	CASSSSYRNTEAFF	TGTGCCAGCAGCTCCTCCTATCGGAACACTGAAGCTTTCTTT